The 12 T cell receptor beta chains presented below share a single source sample, sequenced in a study of control samples from healthy donors and cancer patients. Libraries were prepared by immunoSEQ multiplex PCR; TCRdb keeps only in-frame clonotypes and omits some of them. The sample has some 150,000 clones; about 94% are singletons. Sequenced input: PBMCs. These receptors all stem from a man aged 60-69 years with colorectal cancer.

The CDR3 nucleotides are TGTGCCAGCAGCTTAGGCGCGGGGCCTGCCGTCGCAGATACGCAGTATTTT. Its protein is CASSLGAGPAVADTQYF. The chain employs TRBV11-3 and TRBJ2-3; maybe TRBD2 (6 bases). Germline V lookup: CDR1 SGHNT, CDR2 YENEEA. This CDR3 has 17 amino acids. Trimming stripped 1 base from V and 4 bases from J, with 18 bases between.

The CDR3 loop reads CASSLAGGGYTF. The CDR3, as DNA: TGTGCCAGCAGCTTGGCAGGAGGGGGCTACACCTTC. The chain recombines TRBV5-6 with TRBJ1-2; D is unclear. Germline-derived CDR1 and CDR2 are SGHDT and YYEEEE. V dropped 0 bases and J dropped 8 bases, with 8 bases sitting between them. This CDR3 is built from 12 residues.

The chain uses TRBV4-1 and TRBJ1-6, with D perhaps TRBD1 (5 bases). Germline V gene lookup returns CDR1 MGHRA and CDR2 YSYEKL. The CDR3 length is 17 residues. Trimming left V 0 bases short and J 4 bases short, with 13 bases between. CDR3 nucleotide sequence: TGCGCCAGCAGCCAAGATAGAGAGGGGATGTATAATTCACCCCTCCACTTT. It translates to CASSQDREGMYNSPLHF.

The chain joins TRBV27 to TRBJ2-5, with a weak D call TRBD2 (5 bases). The V gene's germline CDR1 is MNHEY and CDR2 SMNVEV (reference sequence). V was shortened by 8 bases and J by 5 bases, with 15 bases between the two germline ends. The CDR3 extends over 13 amino acids. The CDR3 coding sequence is TGTGCCAGCGCCGGGGTTAGTAAGGAGACCCAGTACTTC. The encoded protein is CASAGVSKETQYF.

This clone appeared once. This chain uses TRBV18 with TRBJ1-3; D is perhaps TRBD1 (6 bases). V shed 3 bases and J shed 0 bases, with 12 bases lying between them. Germline CDR1 KGHSH, CDR2 LQKENI. This CDR3 spans 16 amino acids. CDR3 in amino acids: CASSPDSPNSGNTIYF. The CDR3, as DNA: TGTGCCAGCTCACCGGACAGTCCCAACTCTGGAAACACCATATATTTT.

Concerning this clone itself: Germline is not matched at one junction end, which may reflect a read error. The chain employs TRBV5-1 and TRBJ1-4; possibly TRBD1 for D (6 bases). The CDR3 sequence is 13 residues long. CDR1 SGHRS and CDR2 YFSETQ come from the germline V gene. CDR3 amino acids: CASSRGLGEKLFF. Written as DNA, the CDR3 is TGCGCTAGCAGTCGGGGGCTTGGTGAAAAACTGTTTTTT.

As concerns this clone: This sample also contains other DNA sequences that code for the same CDR3. The J gene is TRBJ1-1, the V gene TRBV7-2, with D unresolved. CDR1 is SGHTA and CDR2 is FQGNSA in the germline V gene. V was cut by 2 bases and J by 3 bases, with 7 bases left in between. The CDR3 length is 13 residues. CDR3 protein: CASSLSRDTEAFF. The CDR3 region has the DNA TGTGCCAGCAGCTTATCGAGGGACACTGAAGCTTTCTTT.

V and J are TRBV2 and TRBJ1-1; no clear D. The germline CDR1 and CDR2 sequences are SNHLY and FYNNEI. The CDR3 runs to 13 residues. Trimming took off 5 bases at V and 4 bases at J, with 11 bases between the two ends. The CDR3 nucleotides are TGTGCCAGCAGTTCAGACGCCAGCACTGAAGCTTTCTTT. This gives the protein CASSSDASTEAFF.

The chain couples TRBV2 to TRBJ1-2; D is perhaps TRBD1 (5 bases). The CDR3 extends over 12 amino acids. The germline V gene encodes CDR1 SNHLY and CDR2 FYNNEI. V lost 4 bases, J lost 3 bases, and 6 bases lay in between. CDR3 bases: TGTGCCAGCAGTGCCAGGGACTATGGCTACACCTTC. The encoded protein is CASSARDYGYTF.

This chain uses TRBV12-3 or TRBV12-4 with TRBJ1-5, with D uncertain. The CDR3 totals 13 residues. V was trimmed by 3 bases and J by 7 bases, leaving 10 bases between them. CDR3 DNA: TGTGCCAGCAGTTTTTCGGAGGCCCAGCCCCAGCATTTT. Amino acids: CASSFSEAQPQHF.

The V call is TRBV18, the J call TRBJ2-7; D is ambiguous. The ends were cut back, 2 bases at V and 3 bases at J, with 8 bases in the middle. Germline CDR1 reads KGHSH; CDR2 reads LQKENI. This CDR3 spans 13 amino acids. The CDR3 spells CASSPISRYEQYF. DNA of the CDR3: TGTGCCAGCTCACCAATCAGCCGCTACGAGCAGTACTTC.

The V call is TRBV5-7, the J call TRBJ2-1; D is unclear. TRBV5-7 is flagged as an ORF with uncertain function. V was clipped by 8 bases and J by 4 bases, with 16 bases between them. The CDR3 contains 14 residues. CDR3 amino acids: CASPYPWHYNEQFF. CDR3 nucleotide sequence: TGTGCCAGTCCCTACCCTTGGCATTACAATGAGCAGTTCTTC.